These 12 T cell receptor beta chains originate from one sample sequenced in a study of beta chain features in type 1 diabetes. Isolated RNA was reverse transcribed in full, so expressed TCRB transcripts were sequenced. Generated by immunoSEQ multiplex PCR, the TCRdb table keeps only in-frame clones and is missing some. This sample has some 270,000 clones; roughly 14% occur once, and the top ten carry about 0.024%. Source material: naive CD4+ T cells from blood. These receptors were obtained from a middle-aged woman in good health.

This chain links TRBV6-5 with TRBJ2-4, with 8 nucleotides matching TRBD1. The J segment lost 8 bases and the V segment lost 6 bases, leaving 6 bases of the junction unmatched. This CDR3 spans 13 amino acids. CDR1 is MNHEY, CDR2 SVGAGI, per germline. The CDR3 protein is CASRPGGADIQYF. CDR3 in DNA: TGTGCCAGCAGACCAGGGGGCGCAGACATTCAGTACTTC.

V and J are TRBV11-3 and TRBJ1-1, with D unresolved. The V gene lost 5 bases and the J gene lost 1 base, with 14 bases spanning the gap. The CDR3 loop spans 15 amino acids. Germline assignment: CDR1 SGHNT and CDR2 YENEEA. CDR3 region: CASSPTRRGNTEAFF. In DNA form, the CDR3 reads TGTGCCAGCAGCCCGACTCGTCGGGGGAACACTGAAGCTTTCTTT.

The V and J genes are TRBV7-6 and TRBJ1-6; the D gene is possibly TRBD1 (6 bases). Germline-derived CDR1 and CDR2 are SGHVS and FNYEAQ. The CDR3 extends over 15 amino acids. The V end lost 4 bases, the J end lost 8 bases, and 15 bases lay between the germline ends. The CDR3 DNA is TGTGCCAGCAGCTCCCGGGTAGGGGGGGATTCACCCCTCCACTTT. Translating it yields CASSSRVGGDSPLHF.

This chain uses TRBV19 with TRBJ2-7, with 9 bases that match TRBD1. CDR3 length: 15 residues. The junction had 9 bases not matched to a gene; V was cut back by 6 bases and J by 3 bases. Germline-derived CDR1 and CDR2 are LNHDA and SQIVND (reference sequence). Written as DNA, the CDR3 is TGTGCCAGTAGGAGCGCCGGGACAGGGAACTACGAGCAGTACTTC. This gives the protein CASRSAGTGNYEQYF.

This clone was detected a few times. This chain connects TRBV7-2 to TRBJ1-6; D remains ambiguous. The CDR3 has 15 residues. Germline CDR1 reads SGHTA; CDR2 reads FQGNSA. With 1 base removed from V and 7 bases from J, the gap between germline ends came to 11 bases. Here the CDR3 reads CASSLGAPANSPLHF. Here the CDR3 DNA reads TGTGCCAGCAGCTTAGGGGCACCTGCGAATTCACCCCTCCACTTT.

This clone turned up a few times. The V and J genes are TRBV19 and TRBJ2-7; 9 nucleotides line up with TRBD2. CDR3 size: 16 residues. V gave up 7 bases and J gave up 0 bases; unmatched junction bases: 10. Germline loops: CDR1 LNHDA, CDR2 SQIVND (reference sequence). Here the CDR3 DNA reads TGTGCCAGTACTACGGGAGCTAGCGGGGTCTCCTACGAGCAGTACTTC. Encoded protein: CASTTGASGVSYEQYF.

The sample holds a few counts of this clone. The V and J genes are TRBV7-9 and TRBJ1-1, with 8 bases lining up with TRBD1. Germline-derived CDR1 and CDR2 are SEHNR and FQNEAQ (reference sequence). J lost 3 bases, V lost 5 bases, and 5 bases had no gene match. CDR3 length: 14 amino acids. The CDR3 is CASSPGQGDTEAFF. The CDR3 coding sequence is TGTGCCAGCAGCCCCGGACAGGGTGACACTGAAGCTTTCTTT. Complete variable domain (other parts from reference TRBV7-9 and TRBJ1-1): DTGVSQNPRHKITKRGQNVTFRCDPISEHNRLYWYRQTLGQGPEFLTYFQNEAQLEKSRLLSDRFSAERPKGSFSTLEIQRTEQGDSAMYLCASSPGQGDTEAFFGQGTRLTVV.

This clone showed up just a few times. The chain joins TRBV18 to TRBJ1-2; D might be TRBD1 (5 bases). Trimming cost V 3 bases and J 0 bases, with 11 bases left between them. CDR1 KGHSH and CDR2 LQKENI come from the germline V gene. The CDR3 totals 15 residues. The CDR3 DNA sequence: TGTGCCAGCTCACCGGTCCCAGGGCCTAACTATGGCTACACCTTC. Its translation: CASSPVPGPNYGYTF.

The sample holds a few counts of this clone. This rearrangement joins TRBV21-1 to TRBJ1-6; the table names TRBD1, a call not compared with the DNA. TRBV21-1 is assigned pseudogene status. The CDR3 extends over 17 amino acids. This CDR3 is CASSPRLGLAHNSPLHF. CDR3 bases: TGTGCCAGCAGCCCCCGCCTTGGGCTCGCACATAATTCACCCCTCCACTTT.

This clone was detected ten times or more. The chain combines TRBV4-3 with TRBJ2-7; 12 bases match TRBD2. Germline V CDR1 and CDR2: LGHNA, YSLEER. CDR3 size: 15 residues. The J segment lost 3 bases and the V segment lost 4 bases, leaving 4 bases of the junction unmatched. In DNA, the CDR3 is TGCGCCAGCAGCCTTTTGACTAGCGGGGGCTACGAGCAGTACTTC. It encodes CASSLLTSGGYEQYF.

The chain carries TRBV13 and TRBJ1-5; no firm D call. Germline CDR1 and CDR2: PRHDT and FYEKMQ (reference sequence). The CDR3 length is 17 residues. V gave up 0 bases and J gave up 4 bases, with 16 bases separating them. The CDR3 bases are TGTGCCAGCAGCTTAGGTGGCTGGTACAAATCTAATCAGCCCCAGCATTTT. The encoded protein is CASSLGGWYKSNQPQHF.

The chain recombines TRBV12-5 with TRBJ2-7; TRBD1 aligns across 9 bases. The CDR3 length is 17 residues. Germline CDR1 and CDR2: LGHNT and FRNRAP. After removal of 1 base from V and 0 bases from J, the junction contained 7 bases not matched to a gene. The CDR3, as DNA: TGTGCTAGTGGTTTGGCACGGACAGGGGCCTACTCCTACGAGCAGTACTTC. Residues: CASGLARTGAYSYEQYF. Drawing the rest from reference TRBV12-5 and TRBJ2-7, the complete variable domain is DARVTQTPRHKVTEMGQEVTMRCQPILGHNTVFWYRQTMMQGLELLAYFRNRAPLDDSGMPKDRFSAEMPDATLATLKIQPSEPRDSAVYFCASGLARTGAYSYEQYFGPGTRLTVT.